The 22 T cell receptor beta chains below come from one sample, sequenced in a study of cytomegalovirus exposure and HLA in healthy donors. The primer mix had 60 Vbeta and 13 Jbeta primers. Sequenced by immunoSEQ multiplex PCR; TCRdb stores in-frame clones only, minus some. The table has approximately 160,000 clones, more than 75% seen once. Input material: PBMCs. Receptor source: a girl aged 2 to 9 in good health and CMV-seropositive.

The V and J genes are TRBV28 and TRBJ2-2; D gene uncertain. This CDR3 contains 14 residues. Trimming removed 3 bases from V and 5 bases from J, with 10 bases in between. Germline CDR1 is MDHEN and CDR2 is SYDVKM. The CDR3 DNA reads TGTGCCAGCAGTTTGAGTTCCCCAACCGGGGAGCTGTTTTTT. It yields the protein CASSLSSPTGELFF.

This sequence joins TRBV6-1 and TRBJ1-1, with D possibly matching TRBD1 (5 bases). The CDR3 has 14 residues. V was clipped by 4 bases and J by 0 bases, with 9 bases between them. From germline, CDR1 is MNHNS and CDR2 SASEGT. In nucleotides, the CDR3 is TGTGCCAGCAGTGTGTCAGGGATGAACACTGAAGCTTTCTTT. Protein: CASSVSGMNTEAFF.

The chain is built from TRBV28 and TRBJ1-6, with D possibly being TRBD1 (5 bases). This CDR3 is built from 14 residues. Germline V gene lookup returns CDR1 MDHEN and CDR2 SYDVKM. The V end lost 5 bases, the J end lost 7 bases, and 12 bases lay between the germline ends. The CDR3 nucleotides read TGTGCCAGCAGTCGATCCGGGGGGAATTCACCCCTCCACTTT. This translates into CASSRSGGNSPLHF.

J is TRBJ2-1 and V is TRBV2, with 7 bases aligning to TRBD1. The junction had 12 bases not matched to a gene; V was cut back by 10 bases and J by 3 bases. Germline assignment: CDR1 SNHLY and CDR2 FYNNEI. The CDR3 is 15 amino acids. The CDR3 spells CATAVRDSLYNEQFF. CDR3 DNA: TGTGCCACCGCCGTCCGGGACAGCCTCTACAATGAGCAGTTCTTC.

The chain recombines TRBV4-1 with TRBJ1-2; no firm D call. This CDR3 is built from 14 residues. CDR1 MGHRA and CDR2 YSYEKL come from the germline V gene. V dropped 3 bases and J dropped 8 bases, with 16 bases sitting between them. CDR3 residues: CASSHPATRGGYTF. CDR3 bases: TGCGCCAGCAGCCACCCAGCTACACGGGGAGGCTACACCTTC.

The rearrangement links TRBV2 to TRBJ1-5; D is unresolved. Germline CDR1 and CDR2: SNHLY and FYNNEI. CDR3 length equals 16 residues. The ends were cut back, 0 bases at V and 10 bases at J, with 19 bases in the middle. The chain's CDR3 is CASSEASKDLTQPQHF. The CDR3 DNA sequence: TGTGCCAGCAGTGAAGCGTCGAAGGACTTGACGCAACCCCAGCATTTT.

This clone was counted a single time. This rearrangement joins TRBV30 to TRBJ1-3, with D unresolved. The CDR3 is 15 amino acids. The germline CDR1 and CDR2 sequences are GTSNPN and SVGIG (reference sequence). Trimming removed 4 bases from V and 1 base from J, with 14 bases in between. In nucleotides, the CDR3 is TGTGCCTGGACAGGAGGGTTCGGATCTGGAAACACCATATATTTT. Translating it yields CAWTGGFGSGNTIYF.

The rearrangement joins TRBV5-6 to TRBJ1-2; TRBD1 agrees at 9 bases. V shed 7 bases, J shed 5 bases, and the junction held 12 bases outside the gene matches. CDR3 length equals 15 residues. Germline CDR1 reads SGHDT; CDR2 reads YYEEEE. The CDR3 coding sequence is TGTGCCAGCCAGGCGGGGACAGGGTTCCTTTATGGCTACACCTTC. This translates into CASQAGTGFLYGYTF.

This clone was counted between two and nine times. V and J are TRBV5-1 and TRBJ2-1; 7 bases line up with TRBD2. There are 20 residues in the CDR3. V was clipped by 3 bases and J by 4 bases; unmatched bases: 22. The germline gives CDR1 SGHRS, CDR2 YFSETQ. The CDR3: CASSYPIGRALRRPYNEQFF. CDR3 nucleotide sequence: TGCGCCAGCAGCTACCCTATAGGGAGGGCCTTAAGGAGGCCTTACAATGAGCAGTTCTTC.

V usage is TRBV19 and J usage is TRBJ2-5, with no clear D. Germline assignment: CDR1 LNHDA and CDR2 SQIVND (reference sequence). Trimming removed 6 bases from V and 2 bases from J, with 13 bases in between. This CDR3 has 14 amino acids. The CDR3 region is CASRMKSGQETQYF. CDR3 coding DNA: TGTGCCAGTAGGATGAAATCAGGTCAAGAGACCCAGTACTTC.

The chain couples TRBV5-1 to TRBJ2-3, with D uncertain. The CDR3 has 11 amino acids. The ends were cut back, 4 bases at V and 3 bases at J, with 3 bases in the middle. Germline V gene lookup returns CDR1 SGHRS and CDR2 YFSETQ. The CDR3 here is CASSQTDTQYF. CDR3 sequence (DNA): TGCGCCAGCAGCCAAACAGATACGCAGTATTTT.

This chain connects TRBV4-2 to TRBJ2-1; 10 bases are shared with TRBD2. Trimming cost V 0 bases and J 6 bases; bases outside gene matches: 8. This CDR3 has 17 amino acids. Germline V lookup: CDR1 LGHNA, CDR2 YNFKEQ. The CDR3 DNA is TGTGCCAGCAGCCAAGAGACACTAGCGGGGCTACTCAATGAGCAGTTCTTC. It is translated as CASSQETLAGLLNEQFF.

The rearrangement joins TRBV19 to TRBJ1-5; TRBD1 might be the D (6 bases). The CDR3 covers 17 residues. Trimming removed 3 bases at V and 4 bases at J, with 19 bases between. The V gene's germline CDR1 is LNHDA and CDR2 SQIVND (reference sequence). CDR3 bases: TGTGCCAGTAGTATCGGGGGGCGAGCGGGGGCGAATCAGCCCCAGCATTTT. Protein sequence: CASSIGGRAGANQPQHF.

The V and J genes are TRBV18 and TRBJ1-3; 7 bases agree with TRBD1. The trim removed 4 bases at V and 6 bases at J, leaving 6 bases unmatched. Germline assignment: CDR1 KGHSH and CDR2 LQKENI. CDR3 size: 14 residues. Here the CDR3 reads CASSLGQAVNTIYF. CDR3 nucleotide sequence: TGTGCCAGCTCACTCGGACAGGCTGTAAACACCATATATTTT.

CDR3 amino acids: CASSPPPSGGTQYF. The DNA of the CDR3 is TGTGCCAGCTCACCACCGCCTAGCGGCGGTACGCAGTATTTT. The chain recombines TRBV18 with TRBJ2-3; the match to TRBD2 covers 7 bases. Germline values: CDR1 KGHSH, CDR2 LQKENI. The ends lost 0 bases at V and 8 bases at J; junction bases unmatched: 5. The CDR3 is made up of 14 amino acids.

This clone was seen a handful of times. The V call is TRBV7-2, the J call TRBJ1-3; D call uncertain. The CDR3 consists of 15 residues. Germline-derived CDR1 and CDR2 are SGHTA and FQGNSA. Trimming shortened V by 0 bases and J by 0 bases, and 6 bases separated the two germline ends. The CDR3 nucleotides are TGTGCCAGCAGCTTAGCAGCCGTCTCTGGAAACACCATATATTTT. Protein: CASSLAAVSGNTIYF.

The genes are TRBV4-1 and TRBJ2-1, with TRBD2 as a possible D gene (5 bases). Deletions cut 4 bases from V and 3 bases from J, with 10 bases between. Germline-derived CDR1 and CDR2 are MGHRA and YSYEKL. This CDR3 spans 14 amino acids. CDR3 in amino acids: CASSLIRGYNEQFF. For the CDR3, the DNA is TGCGCCAGCAGCCTTATCCGGGGCTACAATGAGCAGTTCTTC.

J is TRBJ1-2 and V is TRBV7-3; TRBD1 aligns across 10 bases. Trimming cost V 8 bases and J 1 base; bases outside gene matches: 4. The CDR3 contains 14 residues. CDR1 is SGHTA, CDR2 FQGTGA, per germline. In DNA form, the CDR3 reads TGTGCCAGCGGGGACAGGGGAGTTAACTATGGCTACACCTTC. It specifies CASGDRGVNYGYTF.

The V and J genes are TRBV30 and TRBJ1-1; D gene uncertain. The CDR3 is made up of 10 amino acids. Trimming left V 3 bases short and J 8 bases short, with 7 bases between. Germline loops: CDR1 GTSNPN, CDR2 SVGIG (reference sequence). The CDR3 loop is CAWRESEAFF. The CDR3 region has the DNA TGTGCCTGGAGGGAGTCAGAAGCTTTCTTT.

The rearrangement joins TRBV4-2 to TRBJ2-1; 11 bases map to TRBD2. The germline V gene has CDR1 LGHNA and CDR2 YNFKEQ. The CDR3 is 17 residues long. V trimming: 4 bases; J trimming: 6 bases; junction bases outside the gene matches: 11. This CDR3 reads CASSRTPSSGGFNEQFF. CDR3 in DNA: TGTGCCAGCAGCCGCACCCCGTCTAGCGGGGGGTTCAATGAGCAGTTCTTC.

V gene TRBV15 combines with J gene TRBJ1-5, with no clear D. Trimming took off 1 base at V and 0 bases at J, with 10 bases between the two ends. The CDR3 has 16 amino acids. The germline gives CDR1 LNHNV, CDR2 YYDKDF (reference sequence). The CDR3 region has the DNA TGTGCCACCAGCAGAGGGCTCCGAATTAGCAATCAGCCCCAGCATTTT. Translation: CATSRGLRISNQPQHF.

The chain links TRBV6-1 to TRBJ2-7, with no clear D. V lost 1 base, J lost 2 bases, and 9 bases lay in between. The CDR3 runs to 14 residues. CDR1 MNHNS and CDR2 SASEGT come from the germline V gene. CDR3 amino acids: CASSEVGATYEQYF. The CDR3 region has the DNA TGTGCCAGCAGTGAAGTCGGAGCAACCTACGAGCAGTACTTC.